These 15 T cell receptor beta chains came from one sample sequenced in a study of control samples from healthy donors and cancer patients. Clones were read by immunoSEQ multiplex PCR, and TCRdb kept only the in-frame ones, dropping some. The sample records 150,000 or so clones, 91% being singletons. Sequenced material: blood. The receptors were gathered from a man between 18 and 29 years old in good health.

DNA for the CDR3: TGTGCAAGTCGCTCCCCGGGACGGCCACAGCCCCAGCATTTT. As protein: CASRSPGRPQPQHF. The V call is TRBV12-2, the J call TRBJ1-5. TRBV12-2 represents a pseudogene. The CDR3 has 14 amino acids.

The chain links TRBV28 to TRBJ1-2; 7 positions agree with TRBD1. The germline V gene encodes CDR1 MDHEN and CDR2 SYDVKM. The CDR3 has 17 amino acids. V gave up 6 bases and J gave up 4 bases; unmatched junction bases: 17. For the CDR3, the DNA is TGTGCCAGCAGGAAAACAGGGGTCCGTGGGGGGTCCTATGGCTACACCTTC. This encodes CASRKTGVRGGSYGYTF.

This chain uses TRBV29-1 with TRBJ1-4; TRBD1 aligns across 7 bases. CDR3 length equals 15 residues. After removal of 4 bases from V and 8 bases from J, the junction contained 13 bases not matched to a gene. Germline CDR1 is SQVTM and CDR2 is ANQGSEA. The CDR3 DNA reads TGCAGCGTTGGCCCACAGGGGAGTAGTTCGGAAAAACTGTTTTTT. Protein: CSVGPQGSSSEKLFF.

The J gene is TRBJ2-2, the V gene TRBV12-3 or TRBV12-4; a possible D gene is TRBD2 (5 bases). The CDR3 runs to 13 residues. The V gene lost 5 bases and the J gene lost 6 bases, with 10 bases spanning the gap. CDR3 protein: CASSLDGAGELFF. The CDR3 DNA follows: TGTGCCAGCAGTCTTGACGGGGCCGGGGAGCTGTTTTTT.

The chain has TRBV5-1 and TRBJ1-5; D is unclear. Germline V gives CDR1 SGHRS, CDR2 YFSETQ. V lost 0 bases, J lost 3 bases, and 4 bases lay in between. CDR3 length: 13 amino acids. CDR3 nucleotide sequence: TGCGCCAGCAGCTTGGGACCCAATCAGCCCCAGCATTTT. It translates to CASSLGPNQPQHF.

This sequence joins TRBV27 and TRBJ1-5; D not resolved. V was trimmed by 0 bases and J by 0 bases, leaving 9 bases between them. CDR1 is MNHEY and CDR2 is SMNVEV in the germline V gene (reference sequence). The CDR3 spans 16 residues. CDR3 loop: CASSLSWTASNQPQHF. The CDR3, as DNA: TGTGCCAGCAGTTTATCGTGGACCGCTAGCAATCAGCCCCAGCATTTT.

This chain connects TRBV5-1 to TRBJ2-4, with D maybe TRBD1 (7 bases). The V gene lost 0 bases and the J gene lost 4 bases, with 14 bases spanning the gap. CDR3 size: 16 residues. Germline V lookup: CDR1 SGHRS, CDR2 YFSETQ. CDR3 sequence (DNA): TGCGCCAGCAGCTTGGGGGACAGCGGAGGGAAAAACATTCAGTACTTC. Translated: CASSLGDSGGKNIQYF. The full variable domain, rest sourced from reference TRBV5-1 and TRBJ2-4, is KAGVTQTPRYLIKTRGQQVTLSCSPISGHRSVSWYQQTPGQGLQFLFEYFSETQRNKGNFPGRFSGRQFSNSRSEMNVSTLELGDSALYLCASSLGDSGGKNIQYFGAGTRLSVL.

The V gene is TRBV2, the J gene TRBJ1-2; D not certain. Germline V gene lookup returns CDR1 SNHLY and CDR2 FYNNEI. The CDR3 totals 16 residues. The V end was cut by 1 base, the J end by 3 bases, with 15 bases between. CDR3 DNA sequence: TGTGCCAGCAGTGAAGTTAAGGGATTGAGCGACTATGGCTACACCTTC. Translating gives CASSEVKGLSDYGYTF.

The chain has TRBV27 and TRBJ2-7, with 10 bases that match TRBD2. The V and J ends lost 2 bases and 7 bases, in that order; junction bases with no gene match: 11. Germline-derived CDR1 and CDR2 are MNHEY and SMNVEV (reference sequence). This CDR3 is 16 amino acids long. The CDR3 DNA reads TGTGCCAGCAGTTTACTGAAAGCGGGGGGGGCAGGAGAGCAGTACTTC. Protein product: CASSLLKAGGAGEQYF.

The chain uses TRBV4-1 and TRBJ2-3; D is uncertain. The germline gives CDR1 MGHRA, CDR2 YSYEKL. Trimming cost V 2 bases and J 2 bases, with 8 bases left between them. CDR3 length: 14 residues. The CDR3, as DNA: TGCGCCAGCAGCCAACTCTATCTCACAGATACGCAGTATTTT. It yields the protein CASSQLYLTDTQYF.

The CDR3 DNA reads TGTGCCAGTAGTTCCACAGGGTTAAGCGTTAATTCACCCCTCCACTTT. Protein: CASSSTGLSVNSPLHF. The gene calls are TRBV19 and TRBJ1-6; tentatively, D is TRBD1 (6 bases). CDR3 length equals 16 residues. Trimming took 5 bases from V and 6 from J, leaving 17 bases between them. The germline gives CDR1 LNHDA, CDR2 SQIVND (reference sequence).

The rearrangement links TRBV11-2 to TRBJ2-1; 13 bases line up with TRBD2. Germline CDR1 and CDR2: SGHAT and FQNNGV. V dropped 6 bases and J dropped 2; count of bases not matched to a gene: 4. CDR3 length: 16 residues. Here the CDR3 reads CASRRLAGGTYNEQFF. The CDR3 DNA reads TGTGCCAGCAGACGACTAGCGGGGGGAACCTACAATGAGCAGTTCTTC.

Worth noting for this clone: The junction departs from germline at one end; a sequencing error may be responsible. This sequence joins TRBV18 and TRBJ1-1; TRBD1 aligns across 10 bases. CDR3 length: 13 residues. Germline V gene lookup returns CDR1 KGHSH and CDR2 LQKENI. The CDR3 DNA reads TGTGCCAGCTCCCCACCCCCCGGGACAGGGGTCCATTTT. Translation: CASSPPPGTGVHF.

The chain has TRBV10-3 and TRBJ1-1; 12 bases map to TRBD1. The germline V gene has CDR1 ENHRY and CDR2 SYGVKD. The junction had 6 bases not matched to a gene; V was cut back by 3 bases and J by 7 bases. The CDR3 contains 15 residues. The CDR3 bases are TGTGCCATCAGTGACCGGGACAGGGGGCTGGGTGAAGCTTTCTTT. Its protein product is CAISDRDRGLGEAFF.

The rearrangement uses TRBV9 and TRBJ2-5; possible D gene TRBD1, 7 bases. Trimming shortened V by 4 bases and J by 5 bases, and 21 bases separated the two germline ends. CDR1 is SGDLS, CDR2 YYNGEE, per germline. The CDR3 contains 16 residues. The CDR3 loop is CASSSPYVAGGETQYF. Here the CDR3 DNA reads TGTGCCAGCAGCTCTCCTTATGTGGCAGGGGGGGAGACCCAGTACTTC.